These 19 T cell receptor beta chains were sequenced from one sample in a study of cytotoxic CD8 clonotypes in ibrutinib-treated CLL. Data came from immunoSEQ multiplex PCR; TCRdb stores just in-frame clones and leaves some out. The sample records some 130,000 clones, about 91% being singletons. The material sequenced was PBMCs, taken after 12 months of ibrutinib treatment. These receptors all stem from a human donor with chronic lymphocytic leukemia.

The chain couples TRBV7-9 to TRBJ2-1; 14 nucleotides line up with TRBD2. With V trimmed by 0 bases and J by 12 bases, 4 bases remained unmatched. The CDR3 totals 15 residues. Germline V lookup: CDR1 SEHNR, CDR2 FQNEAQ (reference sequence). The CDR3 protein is CASSLAGTSGRGQFF. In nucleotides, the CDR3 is TGTGCCAGCAGCTTAGCCGGGACTAGCGGGAGAGGGCAGTTCTTC.

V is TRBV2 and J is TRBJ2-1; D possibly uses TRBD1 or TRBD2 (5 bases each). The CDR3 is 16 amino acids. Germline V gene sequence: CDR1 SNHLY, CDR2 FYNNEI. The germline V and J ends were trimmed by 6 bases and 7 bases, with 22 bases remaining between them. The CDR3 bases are TGTGCCAGCAGAAAATTAGGGGACGTCGGTAGGAATGAGCAGTTCTTC. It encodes CASRKLGDVGRNEQFF.

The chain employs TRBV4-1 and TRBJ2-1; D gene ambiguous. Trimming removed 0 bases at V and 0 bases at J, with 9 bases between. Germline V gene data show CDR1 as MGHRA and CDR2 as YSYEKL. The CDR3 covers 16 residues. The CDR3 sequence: CASSQDGESSYNEQFF. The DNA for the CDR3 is TGCGCCAGCAGCCAAGATGGCGAAAGCTCCTACAATGAGCAGTTCTTC.

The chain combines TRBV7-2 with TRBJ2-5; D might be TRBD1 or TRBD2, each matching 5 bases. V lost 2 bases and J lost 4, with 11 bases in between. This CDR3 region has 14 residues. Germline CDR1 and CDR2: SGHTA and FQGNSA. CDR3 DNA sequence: TGTGCCAGCAGCTTACTCGTCGGGGCAGAGACCCAGTACTTC. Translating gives CASSLLVGAETQYF.

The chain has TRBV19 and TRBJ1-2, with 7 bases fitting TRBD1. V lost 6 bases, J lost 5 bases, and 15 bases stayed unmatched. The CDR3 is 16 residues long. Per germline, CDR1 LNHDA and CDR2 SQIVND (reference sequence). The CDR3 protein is CASSTILSGTVYGYTF. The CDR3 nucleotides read TGTGCCAGTAGCACAATTTTATCCGGGACAGTTTATGGCTACACCTTC.

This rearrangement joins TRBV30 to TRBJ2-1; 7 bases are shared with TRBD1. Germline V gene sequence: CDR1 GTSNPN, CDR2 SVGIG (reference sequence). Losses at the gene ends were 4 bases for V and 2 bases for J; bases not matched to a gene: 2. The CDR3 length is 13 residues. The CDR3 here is CAWTQGAYNEQFF. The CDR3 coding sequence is TGTGCCTGGACCCAGGGGGCCTACAATGAGCAGTTCTTC.

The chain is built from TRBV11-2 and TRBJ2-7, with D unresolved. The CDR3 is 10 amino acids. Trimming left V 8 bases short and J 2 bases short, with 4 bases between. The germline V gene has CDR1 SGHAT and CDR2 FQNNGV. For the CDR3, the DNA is TGTGCCAGCGGAGCCTACGAGCAGTACTTC. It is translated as CASGAYEQYF.

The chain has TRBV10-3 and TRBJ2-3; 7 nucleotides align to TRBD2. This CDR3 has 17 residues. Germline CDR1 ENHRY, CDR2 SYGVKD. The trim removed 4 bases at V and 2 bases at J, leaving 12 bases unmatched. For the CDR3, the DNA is TGTGCCATCAGTGGGCATAGCGGGCCCCAAATCACAGATACGCAGTATTTT. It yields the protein CAISGHSGPQITDTQYF.

The CDR3 nucleotides are TGTGCCAGTAGCCATACTGATCAGGGGGTAGACACTGAAGCTTTCTTT. It is translated as CASSHTDQGVDTEAFF. The chain links TRBV19 to TRBJ1-1; 7 bases line up with TRBD1. CDR1 and CDR2 from the germline V gene are LNHDA and SQIVND (reference sequence). Trimming at V came to 6 bases and at J to 3 bases, leaving 13 bases not matched to a gene. The CDR3 loop spans 16 amino acids.

The CDR3 DNA reads TGTGCCAGCGGTAAACCGACTACACTGGAGACCCAGTACTTC. Amino acid sequence: CASGKPTTLETQYF. The V and J genes are TRBV6-5 and TRBJ2-5; tentative D call: TRBD2 (5 bases). The V end lost 8 bases, the J end lost 5 bases, and 18 bases lay between the germline ends. The CDR3 covers 14 residues. CDR1 is MNHEY, CDR2 SVGAGI, per germline.

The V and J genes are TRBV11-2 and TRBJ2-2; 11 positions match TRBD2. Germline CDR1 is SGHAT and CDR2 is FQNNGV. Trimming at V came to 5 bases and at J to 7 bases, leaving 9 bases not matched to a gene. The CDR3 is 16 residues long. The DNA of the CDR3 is TGTGCCAGCAGCCTCGACGGACTAGCGGGTATCGGGGAGCTGTTTTTT. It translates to CASSLDGLAGIGELFF.

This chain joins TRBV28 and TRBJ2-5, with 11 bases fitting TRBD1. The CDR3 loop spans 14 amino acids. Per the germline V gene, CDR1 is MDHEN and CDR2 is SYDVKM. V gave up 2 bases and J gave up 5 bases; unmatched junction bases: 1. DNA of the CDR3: TGTGCCAGCAGTTTACGGGACAGGGGGGAGACCCAGTACTTC. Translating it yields CASSLRDRGETQYF.

The DNA for the CDR3 is TGTGCCAGCAGCCAAGACCGGGGAGACAATGAGCAGTTCTTC. Protein: CASSQDRGDNEQFF. This sequence joins TRBV4-2 and TRBJ2-1; perhaps TRBD2 as D (5 bases). The CDR3 extends over 14 amino acids. V was cut by 0 bases and J by 5 bases, with 8 bases left in between. The germline gives CDR1 LGHNA, CDR2 YNFKEQ.

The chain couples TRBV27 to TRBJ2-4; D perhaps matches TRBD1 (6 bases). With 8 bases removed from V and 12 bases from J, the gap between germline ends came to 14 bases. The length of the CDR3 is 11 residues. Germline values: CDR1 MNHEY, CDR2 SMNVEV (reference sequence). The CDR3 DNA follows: TGTGCCAGCGGTACTACAGGGTCTCAGTACTTC. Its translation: CASGTTGSQYF.

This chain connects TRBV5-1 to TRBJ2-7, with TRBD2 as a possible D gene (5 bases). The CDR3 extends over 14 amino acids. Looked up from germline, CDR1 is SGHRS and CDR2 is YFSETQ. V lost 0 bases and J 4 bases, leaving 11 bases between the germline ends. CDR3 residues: CASSLGTVTYEQYF. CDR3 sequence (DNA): TGCGCCAGCAGCTTGGGGACTGTGACTTACGAGCAGTACTTC.

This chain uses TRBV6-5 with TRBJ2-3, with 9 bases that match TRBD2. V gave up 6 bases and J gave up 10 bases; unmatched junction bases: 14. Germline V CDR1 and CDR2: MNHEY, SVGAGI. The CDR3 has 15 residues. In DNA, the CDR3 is TGTGCCAGCAGCCCCAGAGGGGTAGCGGGAGAAGCGCAGTATTTT. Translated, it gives CASSPRGVAGEAQYF.

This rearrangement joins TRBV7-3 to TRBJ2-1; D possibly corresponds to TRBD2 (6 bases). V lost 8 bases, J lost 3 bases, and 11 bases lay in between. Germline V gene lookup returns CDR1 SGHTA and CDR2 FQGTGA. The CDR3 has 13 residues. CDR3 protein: CASGRPDYNEQFF. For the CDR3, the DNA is TGTGCCAGCGGGAGGCCTGACTACAATGAGCAGTTCTTC.

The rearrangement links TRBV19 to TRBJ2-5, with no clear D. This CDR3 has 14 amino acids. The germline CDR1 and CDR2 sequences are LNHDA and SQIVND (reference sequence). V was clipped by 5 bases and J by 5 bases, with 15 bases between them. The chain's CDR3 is CASSPRGVGETQYF. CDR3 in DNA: TGTGCCAGTAGTCCCCGTGGGGTTGGGGAGACCCAGTACTTC.

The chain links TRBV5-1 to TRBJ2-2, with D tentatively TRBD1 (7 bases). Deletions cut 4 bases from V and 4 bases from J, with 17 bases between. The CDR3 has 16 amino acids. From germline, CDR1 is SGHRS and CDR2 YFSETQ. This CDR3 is CASSPWRGLGTGELFF. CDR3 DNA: TGCGCCAGCAGCCCATGGAGGGGGCTCGGCACCGGGGAGCTGTTTTTT.